This note documents a single T cell receptor (beta chain) sequence. This entry is derived from a study of CD8+ T cells in alopecia areata. In the study overall: Those patients who were treated received oral tofacitinib, which was given at 5 to 10 mg twice daily for moderate-to-severe alopecia areata.

Germline V gene sequence: CDR1 SQVTM, CDR2 ANQGSEA. The CDR3 runs to 11 residues. V shed 7 bases and J 9 bases; nucleotides not matched to a gene: 7. cDNA reverse transcribed from extracted RNA served as the sequencing template. Clones were sequenced by immunoSEQ multiplex PCR, and TCRdb holds only the in-frame ones, with some missing. Among around 190,000 clones listed, over 60% were seen once. Treatment given: oral pan-JAK inhibitor, 5-10 mg twice daily. T lymphocytes (CD4+ and CD8+) were sorted from PBMCs. This sequence originates from a human donor with alopecia areata. The sequencing used CD4+ T cells sorted from blood, collected at week 4, from a patient treated with tofacitinib. The rearrangement uses TRBV29-1 and TRBJ2-7, with TRBD2 matching 9 bases. In DNA, the CDR3 is TGCAGCGCCGGGACTAGCCGTGGGCAGTACTTC. Its translation is CSAGTSRGQYF.